The 3 T cell receptor beta chains listed next were all sequenced from one sample in a study of Graves' ophthalmopathy and Graves' hyperthyroidism. TCR beta CDR3 amplification used RNA transcripts. The first round was an RT-PCR with HTBI primers, and the second round was a multiplex PCR. Using its own MiXCR run on the multiplex PCR reads, TCRdb lists one record per CDR3 protein. Among about 480,000 distinct CDR3 sequences listed, about 15% were seen once. Sample: blood. The receptors were gathered from a woman in her thirties with Graves' ophthalmopathy.

This clonotype was counted ten times or more. CDR3 nucleotides: TGTGCCAGCCTTAAGGGACAGGGACGTTTAAGGAGCAATCAGCCCCAGCATTTT. Translating it yields CASLKGQGRLRSNQPQHF. J is TRBJ1-5 and V is TRBV6-2 or TRBV6-3, with 9 bases that match TRBD1. This CDR3 has 18 amino acids. The V gene's germline CDR1 is MNHEY and CDR2 SVGEGT. J lost 1 base, V lost 8 bases, and 15 bases had no gene match.

This clonotype was detected many times. The rearrangement links TRBV4-1 to TRBJ1-1; the D is unclear. The CDR3 is made up of 14 amino acids. V was shortened by 4 bases and J by 0 bases, with 9 bases between the two germline ends. Germline V lookup: CDR1 MGHRA, CDR2 YSYEKL. CDR3: CASSPRRMNTEAFF. CDR3 nucleotide sequence: TGCGCCAGCAGCCCCAGACGGATGAACACTGAAGCTTTCTTT.

This clonotype came up many times. The J gene is TRBJ1-5, the V gene TRBV28; 10 bases agree with TRBD1. The CDR3 consists of 17 residues. Germline CDR1 and CDR2: MDHEN and SYDVKM. J lost 2 bases, V lost 5 bases, and 9 bases had no gene match. For the CDR3, the DNA is TGTGCCAGCAGTGTATTATCCGGGACAGGGGGCAATCAGCCCCAGCATTTT. As protein: CASSVLSGTGGNQPQHF.